The entry below describes one TCR beta chain. What it binds is not known. Sequencing used immunoSEQ multiplex PCR; TCRdb keeps in-frame clones, though not all of them. The data contain 50,000 to 60,000 clones, about 92% of them singletons. This sample stems from a study of lymphopenia after photon versus proton radiotherapy. Whole-study results and caveats: Proton therapy kept repertoires fairly stable, unlike photons, which gained effector/memory cells. Post-nadir diversity loss with photons came from oligoclonal expansion, particularly CD8+ Temra cells. Only patients who died were analyzed for survival; proton advantage is unproven. A bigger post-nadir fall in TCR diversity correlated inversely with survival time in deceased patients.

The CDR3 spans 14 residues. Trimming removed 3 bases from V and 1 base from J, with 9 bases in between. From germline, CDR1 is KGHSH and CDR2 LQKENI. The input for sequencing was peripheral blood, taken from a patient treated with photon-based radiotherapy. This receptor was identified in a woman aged 40 to 49 with cholangiocarcinoma. The rearrangement links TRBV18 to TRBJ1-2, with D unresolved. As DNA, the CDR3 is TGTGCCAGCTCACCGGGCAGAGTTAACTATGGCTACACCTTC. It codes for CASSPGRVNYGYTF. Looking up the rest from reference TRBV18 and TRBJ1-2 gives the full variable domain: NAGVMQNPRHLVRRRGQEARLRCSPMKGHSHVYWYRQLPEEGLKFMVYLQKENIIDESGMPKERFSAEFPKEGPSILRIQQVVRGDSAAYFCASSPGRVNYGYTFGSGTRLTVV.